One and the same sample provided the 30 T cell receptor beta chains below, sequenced in a study of graft-versus-host responses after intestinal transplantation. These receptors have no known antigen. Produced via immunoSEQ multiplex PCR; TCRdb's table is partial and in-frame only. The sample has under 85,000 clones; approximately 93% are singletons. The material was unstimulated CD8+ T cells sorted from spleen or lymph node cells, obtained before intestinal transplant. These receptors all come from a human donor who received an intestinal transplant.

This chain links TRBV6-6 with TRBJ2-7; D remains ambiguous. CDR3 length equals 15 residues. The V end was cut by 2 bases, the J end by 0 bases, with 11 bases between. The germline gives CDR1 MNHNY, CDR2 SVGAGI (reference sequence). The CDR3 DNA reads TGTGCCAGCAGTTACGAAACAAAGAGCTCCTACGAGCAGTACTTC. Protein product: CASSYETKSSYEQYF.

The chain employs TRBV30 and TRBJ1-2; D perhaps matches TRBD1 (6 bases). The V end was cut by 2 bases, the J end by 5 bases, with 12 bases between. The CDR3 loop spans 13 amino acids. Germline V CDR1 and CDR2: GTSNPN, SVGIG (reference sequence). The CDR3 coding sequence is TGTGCCTGGAGTCTAACAGGGCTATATGGCTACACCTTC. Its protein product is CAWSLTGLYGYTF.

This chain links TRBV7-9 with TRBJ2-1; 9 nucleotides line up with TRBD1. V shed 4 bases and J 5 bases; nucleotides not matched to a gene: 6. The CDR3 has 15 residues. Germline V gene lookup returns CDR1 SEHNR and CDR2 FQNEAQ (reference sequence). CDR3 protein: CASSWGQGVNNEQFF. CDR3 coding DNA: TGTGCCAGCAGCTGGGGACAGGGAGTAAACAATGAGCAGTTCTTC. Drawing the rest from reference TRBV7-9 and TRBJ2-1, the complete variable domain is DTGVSQNPRHKITKRGQNVTFRCDPISEHNRLYWYRQTLGQGPEFLTYFQNEAQLEKSRLLSDRFSAERPKGSFSTLEIQRTEQGDSAMYLCASSWGQGVNNEQFFGPGTRLTVL.

V usage is TRBV27 and J usage is TRBJ2-3; TRBD1 agrees at 7 bases. The trim removed 0 bases at V and 5 bases at J, leaving 5 bases unmatched. CDR3 length equals 15 residues. Germline loops: CDR1 MNHEY, CDR2 SMNVEV (reference sequence). The CDR3 nucleotides read TGTGCCAGCAGTTTATCGAAGGGGGCGGGAGATACGCAGTATTTT. It yields the protein CASSLSKGAGDTQYF.

The V and J genes are TRBV6-1 and TRBJ2-1; 7 bases agree with TRBD2. Germline V lookup: CDR1 MNHNS, CDR2 SASEGT. This CDR3 is 15 amino acids long. Trimming removed 3 bases from V and 3 bases from J; junction bases left unmatched: 5. CDR3 amino acids: CASSDSSGIYNEQFF. CDR3 DNA sequence: TGTGCCAGCAGTGACTCGAGCGGGATCTACAATGAGCAGTTCTTC.

The rearrangement joins TRBV7-2 to TRBJ2-7; 7 nucleotides align to TRBD2. Trimming took 0 bases from V and 5 from J; bases not matched to a gene: 13. Germline CDR1 is SGHTA and CDR2 is FQGNSA. The CDR3 spans 17 residues. CDR3 DNA sequence: TGTGCCAGCAGCTTAGCGTTCGGGTTACTTCGGGGGGACGAGCAGTACTTC. Translation gives CASSLAFGLLRGDEQYF. The full variable domain, with the rest looked up from reference TRBV7-2 and TRBJ2-7, is GAGVSQSPSNKVTEKGKDVELRCDPISGHTALYWYRQSLGQGLEFLIYFQGNSAPDKSGLPSDRFSAERTGGSVSTLTIQRTQQEDSAVYLCASSLAFGLLRGDEQYFGPGTRLTVT.

The gene calls are TRBV4-1 and TRBJ2-1, with D uncertain. Germline V gene sequence: CDR1 MGHRA, CDR2 YSYEKL. The CDR3 length is 16 residues. Trimming shortened V by 0 bases and J by 4 bases, and 13 bases separated the two germline ends. The DNA of the CDR3 is TGCGCCAGCAGCCAAGATCCAGACTTGCCATACAATGAGCAGTTCTTC. Amino acid sequence: CASSQDPDLPYNEQFF.

The genes are TRBV28 and TRBJ1-1, with a tentative D call TRBD1 (6 bases). The V gene lost 1 base and the J gene lost 4 bases, with 7 bases spanning the gap. Germline V lookup: CDR1 MDHEN, CDR2 SYDVKM. This CDR3 is built from 13 residues. The CDR3 DNA is TGTGCCAGCAGTTTATCGGGGGCCACTGAAGCTTTCTTT. The encoded protein is CASSLSGATEAFF.

The chain employs TRBV27 and TRBJ1-2; D is uncertain. Per germline, CDR1 MNHEY and CDR2 SMNVEV (reference sequence). V lost 0 bases and J 13 bases, leaving 21 bases between the germline ends. This CDR3 spans 15 amino acids. The CDR3 is CASSLSLTRTARPTF. The CDR3 DNA reads as TGTGCCAGCAGTTTATCGCTGACGCGTACAGCCCGGCCCACCTTC.

The chain links TRBV19 to TRBJ1-1, with 10 bases aligning to TRBD1. The CDR3 sequence is 15 residues long. V lost 4 bases, J lost 6 bases, and 8 bases stayed unmatched. The germline gives CDR1 LNHDA, CDR2 SQIVND (reference sequence). CDR3 protein: CASSTRTGGFPEAFF. The CDR3 nucleotides are TGTGCCAGTAGTACTCGGACAGGGGGGTTCCCTGAAGCTTTCTTT.

The V call is TRBV19, the J call TRBJ1-4, with 12 positions matching TRBD1. The V gene's germline CDR1 is LNHDA and CDR2 SQIVND (reference sequence). The CDR3 spans 14 residues. Trimming took 11 bases from V and 8 from J; bases not matched to a gene: 9. The CDR3 region is CAGSGTGGKEKLFF. The CDR3 bases are TGTGCCGGCTCCGGGACAGGGGGCAAAGAAAAACTGTTTTTT.

The V gene is TRBV27, the J gene TRBJ1-2, with TRBD1 as a possible D gene (6 bases). V lost 6 bases to trimming and J lost 2 bases, with 10 bases between them. This CDR3 spans 13 amino acids. CDR1 is MNHEY, CDR2 SMNVEV, per germline (reference sequence). CDR3 region: CASSAGQNYGYTF. The CDR3, as DNA: TGTGCCAGCAGCGCCGGACAGAACTATGGCTACACCTTC.

This sequence joins TRBV19 and TRBJ1-1; 9 positions agree with TRBD1. This CDR3 spans 16 amino acids. Per germline, CDR1 LNHDA and CDR2 SQIVND (reference sequence). V lost 0 bases to trimming and J lost 7 bases; unmatched junction nucleotides: 9. DNA of the CDR3: TGTGCCAGTAGTATAGATCGGGACAGGGAACTTATTGAAGCTTTCTTT. This sequence encodes CASSIDRDRELIEAFF.

The J gene is TRBJ2-7, the V gene TRBV7-2; D is perhaps TRBD2 (5 bases). CDR3 size: 12 residues. The V end was cut by 5 bases, the J end by 5 bases, with 10 bases between. Germline V gene data show CDR1 as SGHTA and CDR2 as FQGNSA. The CDR3 bases are TGTGCCAGCAGCCTTAGCGTGAACGAGCAGTACTTC. This codes for CASSLSVNEQYF.

V usage is TRBV27 and J usage is TRBJ2-7, with 14 bases lining up with TRBD2. Per germline, CDR1 MNHEY and CDR2 SMNVEV (reference sequence). CDR3 length equals 17 residues. V lost 5 bases and J lost 4; bases outside the gene matches: 10. CDR3 DNA: TGTGCCAGCAGTCCTTGGACTAGCGGGAGGTTAAAGTACGAGCAGTACTTC. This sequence encodes CASSPWTSGRLKYEQYF.

The chain is built from TRBV7-9 and TRBJ1-2; unclear D gene. Trimming pared 1 base from V and 7 bases from J, leaving 16 bases between. Germline V lookup: CDR1 SEHNR, CDR2 FQNEAQ (reference sequence). This CDR3 spans 15 amino acids. The CDR3 loop is CASSLDGQALGGYTF. DNA of the CDR3: TGTGCCAGCAGCTTAGACGGGCAGGCCCTAGGTGGCTACACCTTC.

The rearrangement joins TRBV4-2 to TRBJ2-7; D not certain. Germline V lookup: CDR1 LGHNA, CDR2 YNFKEQ. This CDR3 region has 13 residues. V lost 5 bases, J lost 3 bases, and 11 bases lay in between. CDR3 coding DNA: TGTGCCAGCAGCGTGGGTCGCCACTACGAGCAGTACTTC. Protein sequence: CASSVGRHYEQYF.

This chain joins TRBV16 and TRBJ2-3, with D perhaps matching TRBD2 (6 bases). Germline V gene data show CDR1 as KGHSY and CDR2 as FQNENV. V was clipped by 0 bases and J by 6 bases, with 13 bases between them. The length of the CDR3 is 15 residues. The CDR3 spells CASSQSASREDTQYF. DNA of the CDR3: TGTGCCAGCAGCCAATCAGCGTCCCGGGAGGATACGCAGTATTTT.

This chain connects TRBV27 to TRBJ2-5; a possible D gene is TRBD1 (6 bases). The CDR3 length is 14 residues. The germline V gene encodes CDR1 MNHEY and CDR2 SMNVEV (reference sequence). The V gene lost 1 base and the J gene lost 4 bases, with 10 bases spanning the gap. The CDR3 region is CASSLLGAGETQYF. DNA of the CDR3: TGTGCCAGCAGTTTATTGGGGGCGGGAGAGACCCAGTACTTC.

The chain uses TRBV7-8 and TRBJ2-2; no definite D call. The CDR3 has 12 residues. The ends were cut back, 5 bases at V and 4 bases at J, with 5 bases in the middle. Germline values: CDR1 SGHVS, CDR2 FQNEAQ. The CDR3 here is CASSPITGELFF. CDR3 nucleotide sequence: TGTGCCAGCAGCCCTATCACCGGGGAGCTGTTTTTT.

The gene calls are TRBV7-9 and TRBJ1-6; D ambiguous. The ends were cut back, 3 bases at V and 8 bases at J, with 5 bases in the middle. This CDR3 spans 12 amino acids. Looked up from germline, CDR1 is SEHNR and CDR2 is FQNEAQ (reference sequence). The CDR3 coding sequence is TGTGCCAGCAGCTTCGCGGATTCACCCCTCCACTTT. Encoded protein: CASSFADSPLHF.

This clone appeared once. The rearrangement links TRBV9 to TRBJ1-1, with a possible D match to TRBD1 (6 bases). The CDR3 runs 15 residues. Trimming removed 0 bases from V and 4 bases from J, with 13 bases in between. Germline V lookup: CDR1 SGDLS, CDR2 YYNGEE. For the CDR3, the DNA is TGTGCCAGCAGCGTAGAGGCCAGGGGATCCACTGAAGCTTTCTTT. Protein: CASSVEARGSTEAFF. Supplemented by reference TRBV9 and TRBJ1-1, the full variable domain reads DSGVTQTPKHLITATGQRVTLRCSPRSGDLSVYWYQQSLDQGLQFLIQYYNGEERAKGNILERFSAQQFPDLHSELNLSSLELGDSALYFCASSVEARGSTEAFFGQGTRLTVV.

The rearrangement joins TRBV4-1 to TRBJ1-5; 9 positions match TRBD1. V lost 3 bases and J lost 4; bases outside the gene matches: 1. Germline V gene sequence: CDR1 MGHRA, CDR2 YSYEKL. CDR3 length: 14 amino acids. The DNA for the CDR3 is TGCGCCAGCAGCCACGGGACAGGGAATCAGCCCCAGCATTTT. Protein product: CASSHGTGNQPQHF.

The chain employs TRBV7-7 and TRBJ2-1, with 8 nucleotides matching TRBD2. CDR3 size: 16 residues. Per germline, CDR1 SSHAT and CDR2 FNYEAQ (reference sequence). Trimming cost V 0 bases and J 5 bases; bases outside gene matches: 6. The CDR3 sequence: CASSLALGGRNNEQFF. The CDR3 DNA sequence: TGTGCCAGCAGCTTAGCGCTTGGCGGGAGGAACAATGAGCAGTTCTTC.

The J gene is TRBJ1-5, the V gene TRBV7-2; D gene uncertain. Germline values: CDR1 SGHTA, CDR2 FQGNSA. The CDR3 runs to 14 residues. Trimming left V 1 base short and J 3 bases short, with 7 bases between. The CDR3: CASSLDAANQPQHF. CDR3 nucleotide sequence: TGTGCCAGCAGCTTAGATGCCGCCAATCAGCCCCAGCATTTT.

The V and J genes are TRBV9 and TRBJ2-7; TRBD2 matches 7 bases. CDR1 is SGDLS, CDR2 YYNGEE, per germline. The CDR3 contains 12 residues. V trimming: 7 bases; J trimming: 4 bases; junction bases outside the gene matches: 5. CDR3 region: CASSGAGYEQYF. The CDR3 region has the DNA TGTGCCAGCTCGGGAGCGGGGTACGAGCAGTACTTC.

The chain uses TRBV11-2 and TRBJ1-3; perhaps TRBD1 as D (5 bases). With 3 bases removed from V and 0 bases from J, the gap between germline ends came to 9 bases. The CDR3 extends over 15 amino acids. Germline CDR1 is SGHAT and CDR2 is FQNNGV. CDR3 nucleotide sequence: TGTGCCAGCAGCTTCGGACAACACTCTGGAAACACCATATATTTT. Residues: CASSFGQHSGNTIYF.

This clone was detected only once. V usage is TRBV4-1 and J usage is TRBJ2-5, with TRBD1 matching 7 bases. The junction had 9 bases not matched to a gene; V was cut back by 1 base and J by 4 bases. The CDR3 runs to 16 residues. Germline V gene lookup returns CDR1 MGHRA and CDR2 YSYEKL. The CDR3 bases are TGCGCCAGCAGCCAAGCCCCCCTGACAGGGCTAGAGACCCAGTACTTC. Encoded protein: CASSQAPLTGLETQYF.

The V gene is TRBV5-5, the J gene TRBJ2-3, with D unclear. Per the germline V gene, CDR1 is SGHKS and CDR2 is YYEKEE (reference sequence). Trimming cost V 2 bases and J 2 bases, with 3 bases left between them. This CDR3 contains 12 residues. The DNA for the CDR3 is TGTGCCAGCAGCTTATACACAGATACGCAGTATTTT. Translated: CASSLYTDTQYF.

The chain recombines TRBV27 with TRBJ1-4; 7 positions agree with TRBD1. From germline, CDR1 is MNHEY and CDR2 SMNVEV (reference sequence). This CDR3 comprises 15 residues. V shed 3 bases, J shed 8 bases, and the junction held 9 bases outside the gene matches. CDR3 DNA: TGTGCCAGCAGTTTTTTTCCAGGGGGGTTGGAAAAACTGTTTTTT. Its protein product is CASSFFPGGLEKLFF.